This TCR beta chain is drawn from a study of tumor-infiltrating lymphocytes in localized non-small cell lung cancer. Overall study findings and caveats: Different pieces of the same tissue went to different assays, confounding technical variation with intratumor heterogeneity.

Generated by immunoSEQ multiplex PCR, the TCRdb table keeps only in-frame clones and is missing some. The data contain a few thousand clones, approximately 65% of them seen just once; the ten biggest clones take up about 18%. From germline, CDR1 is MDHEN and CDR2 SYDVKM. This CDR3 has 14 amino acids. Trimming left V 4 bases short and J 8 bases short, with 14 bases between. As concerns this clone: Its specificity is unknown.

The specimen was uninvolved lung tissue not adjacent to the tumor. The TCR comes from a human donor with non-small cell lung cancer. The chain joins TRBV28 to TRBJ1-4; tentative D call: TRBD1 (5 bases). CDR3 DNA sequence: TGTGCCAGCAGTTATGACAGTGGCGGGGAAAAACTGTTTTTT. Translation gives CASSYDSGGEKLFF.